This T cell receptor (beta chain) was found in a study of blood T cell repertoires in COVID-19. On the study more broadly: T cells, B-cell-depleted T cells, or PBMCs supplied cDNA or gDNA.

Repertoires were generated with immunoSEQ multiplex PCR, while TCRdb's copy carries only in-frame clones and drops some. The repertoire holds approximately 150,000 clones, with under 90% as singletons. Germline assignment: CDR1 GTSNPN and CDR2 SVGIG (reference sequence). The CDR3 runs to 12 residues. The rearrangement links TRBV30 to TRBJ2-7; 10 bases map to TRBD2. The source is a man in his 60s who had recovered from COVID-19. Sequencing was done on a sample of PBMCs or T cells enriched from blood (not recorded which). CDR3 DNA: TGTGCTATTAGCGGGGGGCCCTACGAGCAGTACTTC. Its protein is CAISGGPYEQYF. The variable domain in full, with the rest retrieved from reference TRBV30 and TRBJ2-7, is SQTIHQWPATLVQPVGSPLSLECTVEGTSNPNLYWYRQAAGRGLQLLFYSVGIGQISSEVPQNLSASRPQDRQFILSSKKLLLSDSGFYLCAISGGPYEQYFGPGTRLTVT.